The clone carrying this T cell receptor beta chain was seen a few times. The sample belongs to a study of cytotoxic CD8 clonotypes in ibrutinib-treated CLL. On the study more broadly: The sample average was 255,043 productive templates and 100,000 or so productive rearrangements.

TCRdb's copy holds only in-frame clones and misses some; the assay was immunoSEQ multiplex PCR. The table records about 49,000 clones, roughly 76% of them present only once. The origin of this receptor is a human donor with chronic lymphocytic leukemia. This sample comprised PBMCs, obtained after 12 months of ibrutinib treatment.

CDR3 loop: CASSDYRLGATEAFF. CDR3 nucleotide sequence: TGCGCCAGCAGTGATTACCGTTTGGGGGCCACTGAAGCTTTCTTT. The rearrangement uses TRBV10-1 and TRBJ1-1, with D possibly matching TRBD1 (6 bases). Trimming pared 3 bases from V and 4 bases from J, leaving 15 bases between. The CDR3 contains 15 residues. Germline CDR1 reads WNHNN; CDR2 reads SYGVQD (reference sequence).